This TCR beta chain was retrieved from a study of spatial heterogeneity in lung cancer. Study background: More beta-chain than alpha-chain sequences were consistently detected. Raw sequencing reads included, on average, more than 9.5 appearances of each unique TCR and UMI combination.

The presence of a unique molecular identifier marked each TCR cDNA molecule. MiXCR was run by TCRdb on the 5' RACE reads, yielding one entry per CDR3 protein. The sample has about 6,100 distinct CDR3 sequences, around 12% seen once. Time point specified: sample taken at primary tumor resection. In each case, whole RNA from tumor, nontumor lung or frozen PBMC was sequenced unsorted. There were some 70 donors, all of them untreated patients with early-stage non-small cell lung cancer. This clonotype has ten or more counts. The TCR was taken from a male donor with early-stage non-small cell lung cancer. Here the sequenced sample was normal lung tissue next to the tumor, taken at surgery.

This CDR3 reads CASSSGQGSGEQYF. DNA for the CDR3: TGTGCCAGCAGCTCGGGACAGGGGTCGGGCGAGCAGTACTTC. The rearrangement uses TRBV7-8 and TRBJ2-7; 10 nucleotides line up with TRBD1. Germline V lookup: CDR1 SGHVS, CDR2 FQNEAQ. There are 14 residues in the CDR3. V was pared by 4 bases and J by 6 bases, with 6 bases of the junction left unmatched.